This T cell receptor (beta chain) was obtained from a study of blood T cells in healthy people across ages. The V gene lost 6 bases and the J gene lost 2 bases, with 7 bases spanning the gap. This CDR3 is built from 11 residues. Germline lookup yields CDR1 DFQATT and CDR2 SNEGSKA (reference sequence). RNA extraction gave at least 5.5 micrograms of total RNA per sample. This clonotype was counted only a few times. A second PCR, run for roughly 7 to 12 cycles, used a sample-barcoded 5' primer plus a J-beta primer mix. TCRdb re-called the 5' RACE reads with MiXCR, one entry per CDR3 protein. Of around 1,900,000 distinct CDR3 sequences in the sample, roughly 43% were seen once.

The J gene is TRBJ2-5, the V gene TRBV20-1; D not certain. This clonotype was obtained from a human donor in good health. The sample taken for sequencing was blood. CDR3 DNA: TGCAGTGCGGACCTTCAAGAGACCCAGTACTTC. Protein sequence: CSADLQETQYF.